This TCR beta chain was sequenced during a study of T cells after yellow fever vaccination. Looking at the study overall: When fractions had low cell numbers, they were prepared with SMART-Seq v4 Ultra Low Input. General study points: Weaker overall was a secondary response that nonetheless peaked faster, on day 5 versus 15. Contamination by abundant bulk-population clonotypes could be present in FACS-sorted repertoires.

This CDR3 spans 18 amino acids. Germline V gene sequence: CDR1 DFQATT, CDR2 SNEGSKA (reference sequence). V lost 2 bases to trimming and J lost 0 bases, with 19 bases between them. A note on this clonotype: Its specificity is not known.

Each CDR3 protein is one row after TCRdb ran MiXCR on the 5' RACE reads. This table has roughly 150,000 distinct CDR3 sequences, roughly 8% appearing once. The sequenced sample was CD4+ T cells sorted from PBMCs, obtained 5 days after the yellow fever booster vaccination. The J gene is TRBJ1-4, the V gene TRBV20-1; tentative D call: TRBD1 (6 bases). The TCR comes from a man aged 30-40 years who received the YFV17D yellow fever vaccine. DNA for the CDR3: TGCAGTGCTAGATCCCTACTCCGGGACAAAGCAACTAATGAAAAACTGTTTTTT. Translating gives CSARSLLRDKATNEKLFF.